These 20 T cell receptor beta chains came from one sample sequenced in a study of graft-versus-host responses after intestinal transplantation (dated by TCRdb to the early 2020s). The protocol used for the library was the immunoSEQ multiplex PCR assay. TCRdb limited this immuneACCESS table to in-frame rearrangements with V and J called. A share of clones is missing; checked studies link under half to unresolved V genes, and the rest is unexplained. In this sample the table shows around 90,000 clones, 92% of which occur a single time. The ten largest clonotypes hold around 0.33% of the sample. The time point label of this sample denotes: cells obtained before transplantation from donor or recipient. No antigen is known for these receptors. The sequencing used unstimulated CD4+ T cells sorted from spleen or lymph node cells, collected before intestinal transplant. These receptor sequences come from a human donor who received an intestinal transplant.

The chain employs TRBV19 and TRBJ1-5; 9 bases are shared with TRBD1. Germline values: CDR1 LNHDA, CDR2 SQIVND (reference sequence). CDR3 length equals 15 residues. V shed 7 bases, J shed 4 bases, and the junction held 8 bases outside the gene matches. The CDR3 DNA reads as TGTGCCAGTACGGGACAGGGACAGGGTAATCAGCCCCAGCATTTT. Protein: CASTGQGQGNQPQHF.

This chain joins TRBV4-2 and TRBJ2-3, with 7 bases matching TRBD2. The V gene end was trimmed by 0 bases and the J gene end by 2 bases; junction bases not matched to a gene: 2. The V gene's germline CDR1 is LGHNA and CDR2 YNFKEQ. The CDR3 spans 15 residues. The CDR3 sequence is CASSQEAGTTDTQYF. The CDR3 DNA follows: TGTGCCAGCAGCCAAGAAGCGGGGACCACAGATACGCAGTATTTT.

The chain has TRBV4-2 and TRBJ2-6; TRBD2 agrees at 12 bases. Unmatched junction bases numbered 7, after V lost 1 base and J lost 3 bases. The CDR3 contains 19 residues. From germline, CDR1 is LGHNA and CDR2 YNFKEQ. The chain's CDR3 is CASSQGSSGRAVGANVLTF. CDR3 bases: TGTGCCAGCAGCCAAGGATCTAGCGGGAGGGCCGTTGGGGCCAACGTCCTGACTTTC.

This clone was seen just once. The genes are TRBV29-1 and TRBJ2-1; 7 nucleotides match TRBD2. The CDR3 sequence is 14 residues long. Looked up from germline, CDR1 is SQVTM and CDR2 is ANQGSEA. V shed 6 bases and J 7 bases; nucleotides not matched to a gene: 12. The chain's CDR3 is CSVPRDGRLNEQFF. In nucleotides, the CDR3 is TGCAGCGTCCCCAGGGACGGGAGGTTGAATGAGCAGTTCTTC.

The DNA for the CDR3 is TGTGCCAGCAGAACGGGACAGGGGGTCGGTTTGCTAGGTGAGCAGTTCTTC. It specifies CASRTGQGVGLLGEQFF. V usage is TRBV5-4 and J usage is TRBJ2-1; TRBD1 matches 11 bases. Losses at the gene ends were 5 bases for V and 9 bases for J; bases not matched to a gene: 16. The CDR3 loop spans 17 amino acids. CDR1 and CDR2 (germline): SGHNT, YYREEE (reference sequence).

This sequence joins TRBV5-1 and TRBJ2-1; TRBD1 aligns across 9 bases. The CDR3 length is 16 residues. With V trimmed by 4 bases and J by 7 bases, 12 bases remained unmatched. Germline assignment: CDR1 SGHRS and CDR2 YFSETQ. CDR3 sequence: CASSPYPGQGGNEQFF. In DNA form, the CDR3 reads TGCGCCAGCAGCCCCTATCCGGGACAGGGAGGGAATGAGCAGTTCTTC. Combining the CDR3 with reference TRBV5-1 and TRBJ2-1 gives the whole variable domain KAGVTQTPRYLIKTRGQQVTLSCSPISGHRSVSWYQQTPGQGLQFLFEYFSETQRNKGNFPGRFSGRQFSNSRSEMNVSTLELGDSALYLCASSPYPGQGGNEQFFGPGTRLTVL.

The chain joins TRBV5-6 to TRBJ2-2; tentative D call: TRBD1 (5 bases). The V end was cut by 4 bases, the J end by 6 bases, with 16 bases between. Germline lookup yields CDR1 SGHDT and CDR2 YYEEEE. The CDR3 spans 15 residues. The CDR3 spells CASSRQGIGSGELFF. In DNA, the CDR3 is TGTGCCAGCAGCCGGCAGGGAATTGGGTCCGGGGAGCTGTTTTTT.

This chain links TRBV5-1 with TRBJ2-2; D might be TRBD1 (6 bases). Germline V gives CDR1 SGHRS, CDR2 YFSETQ. The CDR3 has 15 amino acids. Trimming removed 0 bases from V and 7 bases from J, with 13 bases in between. Here the CDR3 reads CASSLGQGSIGELFF. CDR3 DNA sequence: TGCGCCAGCAGCTTGGGGCAGGGGAGTATCGGGGAGCTGTTTTTT.

This clone was observed a single time. The V and J genes are TRBV5-1 and TRBJ2-7, with a weak D call TRBD2 (6 bases). The germline gives CDR1 SGHRS, CDR2 YFSETQ. The V and J ends lost 4 bases and 1 base respectively, with 12 bases between them. The CDR3 extends over 14 amino acids. CDR3 DNA sequence: TGCGCCAGCAGCAGGAGGGACCGATCCTACGAGCAGTACTTC. Translated, it gives CASSRRDRSYEQYF.

The chain joins TRBV7-9 to TRBJ1-1, with TRBD1 identical over 10 bases. The germline V gene has CDR1 SEHNR and CDR2 FQNEAQ (reference sequence). This CDR3 comprises 17 residues. J lost 0 bases, V lost 6 bases, and 10 bases had no gene match. CDR3 amino acids: CASRPDRGRGMNTEAFF. The DNA of the CDR3 is TGTGCCAGCAGGCCCGACAGGGGGCGAGGCATGAACACTGAAGCTTTCTTT.

The V and J genes are TRBV18 and TRBJ2-1; 7 positions match TRBD1. The V segment lost 4 bases and the J segment 4 bases; nucleotides outside the gene matches: 7. Looked up from germline, CDR1 is KGHSH and CDR2 is LQKENI. The CDR3 length is 15 residues. The CDR3 loop reads CASSLRTGYYNEQFF. The CDR3 nucleotides read TGTGCCAGCTCACTCCGGACAGGTTATTACAATGAGCAGTTCTTC.

V gene TRBV4-2 combines with J gene TRBJ2-3; possibly TRBD2 for D (5 bases). The germline CDR1 and CDR2 sequences are LGHNA and YNFKEQ. The CDR3 length is 15 residues. The V end lost 4 bases, the J end lost 2 bases, and 13 bases lay between the germline ends. The CDR3 reads CASSPQAEVTDTQYF. The CDR3 nucleotides are TGTGCCAGCAGCCCTCAAGCGGAGGTCACAGATACGCAGTATTTT.

This clone was observed once. The V and J genes are TRBV7-9 and TRBJ2-2; 7 positions match TRBD1. Trimming removed 7 bases from V and 6 bases from J; junction bases left unmatched: 8. The CDR3 contains 14 residues. Germline loops: CDR1 SEHNR, CDR2 FQNEAQ (reference sequence). In nucleotides, the CDR3 is TGTGCCAGCACGCCCTATACAGGGGCCGGGGAGCTGTTTTTT. Protein: CASTPYTGAGELFF.

The chain carries TRBV14 and TRBJ2-3; D is undetermined. Between the trimmed V and J ends, which lost 2 bases and 0 bases, there was a span of 9 bases. The CDR3 extends over 15 amino acids. Germline CDR1 SGHDN, CDR2 FVKESK. CDR3 residues: CASSQSGTSTDTQYF. The CDR3 nucleotides are TGTGCCAGCAGCCAATCTGGTACTAGCACAGATACGCAGTATTTT. Full variable domain (rest looked up from reference TRBV14 and TRBJ2-3): EAGVTQFPSHSVIEKGQTVTLRCDPISGHDNLYWYRRVMGKEIKFLLHFVKESKQDESGMPNNRFLAERTGGTYSTLKVQPAELEDSGVYFCASSQSGTSTDTQYFGPGTRLTVL.

This rearrangement joins TRBV9 to TRBJ1-2; the D is unclear. The CDR3 is 14 residues long. The germline V gene has CDR1 SGDLS and CDR2 YYNGEE. V lost 0 bases to trimming and J lost 5 bases, with 11 bases between them. The CDR3 sequence: CASSVDLMPYGYTF. Here the CDR3 DNA reads TGTGCCAGCAGCGTAGATCTTATGCCGTATGGCTACACCTTC.

J is TRBJ2-5 and V is TRBV7-9, with D maybe TRBD1 (6 bases). The better agreement between TRBJ2-7 and the DNA end casts doubt on the J call. The CDR3 has 15 residues. Germline-derived CDR1 and CDR2 are SEHNR and FQNEAQ (reference sequence). As DNA, the CDR3 is TGTGCCAGCAGCTCCCGGACAGTAGGCTCCTACGAGCAGTACTTC. It translates to CASSSRTVGSYEQYF.

The gene calls are TRBV14 and TRBJ2-2; 10 nucleotides line up with TRBD2. This CDR3 comprises 15 residues. Germline lookup yields CDR1 SGHDN and CDR2 FVKESK. The V gene end was trimmed by 6 bases and the J gene end by 2 bases; junction bases not matched to a gene: 3. The DNA for the CDR3 is TGTGCCAGCAGTCGGACTAGCGGAAACACCGGGGAGCTGTTTTTT. This translates into CASSRTSGNTGELFF.

The chain is built from TRBV29-1 and TRBJ2-6, with unresolved D. The CDR3 extends over 14 amino acids. The germline V gene has CDR1 SQVTM and CDR2 ANQGSEA. V lost 7 bases and J 0 bases, leaving 10 bases between the germline ends. CDR3 sequence: CSALVHSGANVLTF. In DNA form, the CDR3 reads TGCAGCGCCCTTGTACACTCTGGGGCCAACGTCCTGACTTTC.

The chain joins TRBV15 to TRBJ2-5; the match to TRBD1 covers 7 bases. CDR3 size: 18 residues. V lost 8 bases, J lost 5 bases, and 23 bases stayed unmatched. CDR1 is LNHNV and CDR2 is YYDKDF in the germline V gene (reference sequence). DNA for the CDR3: TGTGCCACCCCCCTCAAATTCACAGGGGATAGGTCTGTGGAGACCCAGTACTTC. Translation: CATPLKFTGDRSVETQYF.

In this sample, this clone turned up once. The rearrangement uses TRBV30 and TRBJ2-6; no clear D gene. V lost 2 bases, J lost 1 base, and 6 bases lay in between. Germline values: CDR1 GTSNPN, CDR2 SVGIG (reference sequence). The CDR3 spans 14 residues. CDR3: CAWSLRSGANVLTF. Written as DNA, the CDR3 is TGTGCCTGGAGTTTGAGGTCTGGGGCCAACGTCCTGACTTTC.